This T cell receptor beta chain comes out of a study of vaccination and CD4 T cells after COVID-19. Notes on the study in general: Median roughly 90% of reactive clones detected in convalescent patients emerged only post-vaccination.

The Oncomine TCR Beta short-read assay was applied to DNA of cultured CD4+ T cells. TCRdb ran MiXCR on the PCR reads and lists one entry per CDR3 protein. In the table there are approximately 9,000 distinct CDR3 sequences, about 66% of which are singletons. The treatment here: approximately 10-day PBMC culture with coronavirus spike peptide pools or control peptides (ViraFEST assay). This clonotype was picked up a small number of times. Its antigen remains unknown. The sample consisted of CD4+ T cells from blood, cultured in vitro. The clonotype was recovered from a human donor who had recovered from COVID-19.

The CDR3 loop reads CASRFETGSYNEQFF. CDR3 nucleotide sequence: TGTGCCAGCAGATTCGAGACAGGGTCCTACAATGAGCAGTTCTTC. This rearrangement joins TRBV2 to TRBJ2-1; 7 bases line up with TRBD1. V was pared by 6 bases and J by 1 base, with 6 bases of the junction left unmatched. Germline V gene sequence: CDR1 SNHLY, CDR2 FYNNEI. This CDR3 comprises 15 residues.